Listed below are T cell receptor beta chains from one sample, sequenced in a study of shared clonotypes between healthy human individuals. The table came from immunoSEQ multiplex PCR; TCRdb's copy has only in-frame clones and leaves some out. The sample has 1.5 million to 2.5 million clones, about 95% seen once. The sequencing sample was made of naive CD8+ T cells sorted from blood. The origin of the receptors is a man between 18 and 29 years old in good health. Each CDR3 is given with its conserved first and last residue. D genes are given only for firm matches. A clone size is listed for some rows: how often the clone was seen (once, few, many), or a class if it is expanded.

CDR3 protein	D gene	V gene	J gene	clone size
CASSLGREGTGGYTF	NA	TRBV13	TRBJ1-2	NA
CASSFGGTEAFF	NA	TRBV5-8	TRBJ1-1	NA
CASSIDQPGAFSSYNSPLHF	NA	TRBV19	TRBJ1-6	NA
CASSFLPGAYEQYF	NA	TRBV7-2	TRBJ2-7	once
CASRLQGDEAFF	TRBD1	TRBV6-5	TRBJ1-1	once
CASRATSGFPDEQFF	TRBD2	TRBV7-9	TRBJ2-1	NA
CATSRDLGGGLTDTQYF	NA	TRBV15	TRBJ2-3	NA
CAISERAADEQYF	NA	TRBV10-3	TRBJ2-7	NA
CASSWDSYNEQFF	NA	TRBV19	TRBJ2-1	NA
CASSLTGGNTEAFF	NA	TRBV6-5	TRBJ1-1	NA
CASSSLTGAREQYF	TRBD1	TRBV13	TRBJ2-7	NA
CASSLVGSGSNEQFF	NA	TRBV11-3	TRBJ2-1	NA
CASSFSLNEQFF	NA	TRBV11-2	TRBJ2-1	NA
CASTAEDRLYEQYF	TRBD1	TRBV6-1	TRBJ2-7	NA
CASSFLGVPGELFF	NA	TRBV7-9	TRBJ2-2	NA
CASSQETGADTQYF	TRBD1	TRBV4-1	TRBJ2-3	once
CASSPGHNYEQYF	NA	TRBV5-4	TRBJ2-7	NA
CASSVDGGPSYGYTF	NA	TRBV9	TRBJ1-2	NA
CSVVLSGKNTGELFF	NA	TRBV29-1	TRBJ2-2	NA
CASSWDRGKNIQYF	NA	TRBV5-6	TRBJ2-4	NA
CASSVTLSGEETYGYTF	NA	TRBV9	TRBJ1-2	NA
CASSYSTGGLAYEQYF	TRBD1	TRBV6-5	TRBJ2-7	NA
CASSPTQGRHEQYF	NA	TRBV13	TRBJ2-7	NA
CASSKGDYPPQETQYF	NA	TRBV9	TRBJ2-5	NA
CASSASTGGAFHEQFF	NA	TRBV9	TRBJ2-1	NA
CASSLQGIYGYTF	NA	TRBV7-9	TRBJ1-2	once
CASTGENTEAFF	NA	TRBV13	TRBJ1-1	NA